Listed below are T cell receptor beta chains from one sample, sequenced in a study of PD-1 blockade in classical Hodgkin lymphoma. Repertoires were generated with immunoSEQ multiplex PCR, while TCRdb's copy carries only in-frame clones and drops some. Found here are some 30,000 clones, about 81% of them singletons; the top ten hold approximately 0.81%. This material consisted of CD4+ T cells from blood, taken before the fourth cycle of nivolumab. The receptors shown here come from a human donor with classical Hodgkin lymphoma. The CDR3 runs from the conserved cysteine through the conserved F or W. Fields, in order: D gene, clone size, V gene, J gene, CDR3 DNA, CDR3 protein. The D gene is left open where the match is weak. The size field is filled for only some rows; it gives once, few, many or a size class.

.	.	TRBV19	TRBJ2-7	TGTGCCAGTAGTATTAAGTTGGGCAGGGTGGGGGAGCAGTACTTC	CASSIKLGRVGEQYF
TRBD1	.	TRBV2	TRBJ2-5	TGTGCCAGCAGTGAATGGCCAGGGGGACAAGAGACCCAGTACTTC	CASSEWPGGQETQYF
.	.	TRBV2	TRBJ1-4	TGTGCCAGCAAACCGAGGGGGACAACTAATGAAAAACTGTTTTTT	CASKPRGTTNEKLFF
.	.	TRBV6-5	TRBJ2-7	TGTGCCACCCTAAAGGGGAGCTCCTACGAGCAGTACTTC	CATLKGSSYEQYF
.	once	TRBV7-2	TRBJ2-3	TGTGCCAGCAGCTTGTCGCAGGGAGATACGCAGTATTTT	CASSLSQGDTQYF
.	.	TRBV5-1	TRBJ2-1	TGCGCCAGCAGCTTGGGGTCTGTCCTAACCTACAATGAGCAGTTCTTC	CASSLGSVLTYNEQFF
.	once	TRBV7-2	TRBJ2-6	TGTGCCAGCAGCCCATATCATCTCGCTGGGGCCAACGTCCTGACTTTC	CASSPYHLAGANVLTF
TRBD1	once	TRBV6-5	TRBJ1-1	TGTGCCAGCAGTCCGACAGGGGTGAACACTGAAGCTTTCTTT	CASSPTGVNTEAFF
.	.	TRBV11-2	TRBJ2-3	TGTGCCAGCAGACAAGGAGTGGCAGGGTCCGGGACGCAGTATTTT	CASRQGVAGSGTQYF
.	.	TRBV7-2	TRBJ1-1	TGTGCCAGCAACTCGGACGGATTAAACACTGAAGCTTTCTTT	CASNSDGLNTEAFF
.	.	TRBV2	TRBJ1-4	TGTGCCAGCAGTAGACCGGCAGCAACTAATGAAAAACTGTTTTTT	CASSRPAATNEKLFF
TRBD2	.	TRBV27	TRBJ2-1	TGTGCCAGCAGTTTGAGCGGGGGGGCATATGAGCAGTTCTTC	CASSLSGGAYEQFF
.	.	TRBV7-2	TRBJ2-3	TGTGCCAGCAGCTTAGGAACAGCGCACGGCCCTACGCAGTATTTT	CASSLGTAHGPTQYF
TRBD1	.	TRBV27	TRBJ1-4	TGTGCCAGCAGTTTCCGCGGACAGGGGAGTAATGAAAAACTGTTTTTT	CASSFRGQGSNEKLFF
.	.	TRBV6-6	TRBJ1-5	TGTGCCAGCAGTTACTCTGGGGGTTGGAAGCCCCAGCATTTT	CASSYSGGWKPQHF
.	.	TRBV30	TRBJ2-7	TGTGCCTGGAGTGTAGTGGGGGTCGAGTACTTC	CAWSVVGVEYF
.	.	TRBV30	TRBJ2-1	TGTGCCTGGATTGGGTCCAAAGGGCTCACTGAGCAGTTCTTC	CAWIGSKGLTEQFF
.	few	TRBV2	TRBJ1-6	TGTGCCAGCAGTGAAACCCGGAATAATTCACCCCTCCACTTT	CASSETRNNSPLHF
.	.	TRBV27	TRBJ1-2	TGTGCCAGCGGAAAGACGGGTTTCTATGGCTACACCTTC	CASGKTGFYGYTF
TRBD2	.	TRBV19	TRBJ2-1	TGTGCCAGTAGCTTTACTGCCGGGACTAGCGGTTCCTACAATGAGCAGTTCTTC	CASSFTAGTSGSYNEQFF
.	.	TRBV19	TRBJ2-2	TGTGCCAGTACCTCTCCCCACGGACTAAACACCGGGGAGCTGTTTTTT	CASTSPHGLNTGELFF
TRBD1	.	TRBV29-1	TRBJ1-2	TGCAGCGGGGAACCGACAGGGGCAAGCGGCTACACCTTC	CSGEPTGASGYTF